The present T cell receptor (beta chain) was sequenced within a study of T cell responses to AZD1222 COVID-19 vaccine. Study conclusions and caveats: Baseline seropositivity characterized only 5 to 7 AZD1222 recipients. Reportedly, nearly half of unique spike TCRs recognized epitopes outside B.1.351/B.1.1.7 mutations.

Regarding this clone: The antigen is unknown.

TCRdb keeps only in-frame clones here, not all; method: immunoSEQ multiplex PCR. The data hold roughly 35,000 clones, with around 88% observed a single time. Sequenced here: peripheral blood, sampled on day 0 of AZD1222 vaccination. This TCR was recovered from an adult in good health.

The CDR3 nucleotides read TGTGCCAGCAGCCTAAGTGGACCTAACACCGGGGAGCTGTTTTTT. Its protein product is CASSLSGPNTGELFF. The chain joins TRBV11-2 to TRBJ2-2; D gene uncertain. Germline lookup yields CDR1 SGHAT and CDR2 FQNNGV. V lost 5 bases and J lost 2, with 12 bases in between. The CDR3 contains 15 residues.